This T cell receptor (beta chain) is drawn from a study of blood T cell repertoires in COVID-19. Overall study: COVID-19 samples from acute and convalescent phases originated in the United States, Italy and Spain. Sources were T cells, B-cell-depleted T cells, or PBMCs; the material itself was cDNA or gDNA.

Authors' methods: Amplification of reference gene primers provided the estimated nucleated cell counts. Data came from immunoSEQ multiplex PCR; TCRdb stores just in-frame clones and leaves some out. V, J and clone size were drawn from that table, and D and trimming were deduced from the DNA. The table includes hundreds of thousands of clones, approximately 86% detected once. Trimming at V came to 6 bases and at J to 9 bases, leaving 5 bases not matched to a gene. CDR1 and CDR2 from the germline V gene are SNHLY and FYNNEI. This CDR3 comprises 13 residues. The chain joins TRBV2 to TRBJ2-4; 10 bases are shared with TRBD2. The sample taken for sequencing was peripheral blood. The receptor was isolated from a man aged 60 to 69 with acute or convalescent COVID-19. CDR3 coding DNA: TGTGCCAGCAGCGAGCGGGGGGGCCGCATTCAGTACTTC. Encoded protein: CASSERGGRIQYF.